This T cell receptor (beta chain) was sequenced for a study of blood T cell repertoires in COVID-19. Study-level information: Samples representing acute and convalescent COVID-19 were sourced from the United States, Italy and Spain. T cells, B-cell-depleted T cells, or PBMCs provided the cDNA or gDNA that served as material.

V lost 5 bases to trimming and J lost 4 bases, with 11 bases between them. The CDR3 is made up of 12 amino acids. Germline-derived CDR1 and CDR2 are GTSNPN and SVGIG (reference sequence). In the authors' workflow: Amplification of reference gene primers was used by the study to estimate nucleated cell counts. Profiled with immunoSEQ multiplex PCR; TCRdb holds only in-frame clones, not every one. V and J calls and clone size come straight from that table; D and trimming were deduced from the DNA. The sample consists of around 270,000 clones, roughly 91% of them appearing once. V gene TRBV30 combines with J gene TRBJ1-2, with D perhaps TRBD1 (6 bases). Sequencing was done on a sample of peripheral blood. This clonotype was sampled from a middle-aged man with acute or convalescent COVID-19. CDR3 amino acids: CAWGGQPYGYTF. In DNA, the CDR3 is TGTGCCTGGGGAGGACAGCCCTATGGCTACACCTTC.